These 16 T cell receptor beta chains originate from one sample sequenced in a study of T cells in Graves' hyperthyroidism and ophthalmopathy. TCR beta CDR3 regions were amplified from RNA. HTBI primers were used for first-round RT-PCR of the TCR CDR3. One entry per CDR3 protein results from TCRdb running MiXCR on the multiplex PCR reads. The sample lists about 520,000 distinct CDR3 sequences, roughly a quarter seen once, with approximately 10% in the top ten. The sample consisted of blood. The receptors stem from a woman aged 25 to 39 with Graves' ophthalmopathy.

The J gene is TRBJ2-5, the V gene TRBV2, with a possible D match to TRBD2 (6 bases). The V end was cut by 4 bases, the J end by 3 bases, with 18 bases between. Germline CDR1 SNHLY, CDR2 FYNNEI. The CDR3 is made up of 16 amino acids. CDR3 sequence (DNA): TGTGCCAGCAGTGTGCGCGCGTCAGGGAGGAAAGAGACCCAGTACTTC. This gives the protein CASSVRASGRKETQYF.

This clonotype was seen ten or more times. The CDR3: CASSHLYRGETEAFF. The CDR3 nucleotides read TGTGCCAGCAGCCACCTATACAGGGGGGAAACTGAAGCTTTCTTT. The chain recombines TRBV14 with TRBJ1-1, with 8 bases fitting TRBD1. CDR3 size: 15 residues. Germline V gene sequence: CDR1 SGHDN, CDR2 FVKESK. Trimming at V came to 3 bases and at J to 5 bases, leaving 8 bases not matched to a gene.

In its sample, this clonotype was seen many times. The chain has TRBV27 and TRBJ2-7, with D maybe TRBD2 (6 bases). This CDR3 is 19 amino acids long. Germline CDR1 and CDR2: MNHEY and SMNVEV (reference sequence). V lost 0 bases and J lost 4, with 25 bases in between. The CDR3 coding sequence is TGTGCCAGCAGTTTATCGGCGCAGGGAAGTCTGCGGGGCTTTTACGAGCAGTACTTC. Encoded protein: CASSLSAQGSLRGFYEQYF.

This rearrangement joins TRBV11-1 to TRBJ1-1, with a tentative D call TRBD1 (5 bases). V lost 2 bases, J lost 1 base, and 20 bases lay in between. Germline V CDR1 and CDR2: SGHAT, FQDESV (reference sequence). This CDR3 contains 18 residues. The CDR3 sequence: CASSLTPGIGLPNTEAFF. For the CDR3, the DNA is TGTGCCAGCAGCTTAACCCCAGGGATTGGGCTCCCGAACACTGAAGCTTTCTTT.

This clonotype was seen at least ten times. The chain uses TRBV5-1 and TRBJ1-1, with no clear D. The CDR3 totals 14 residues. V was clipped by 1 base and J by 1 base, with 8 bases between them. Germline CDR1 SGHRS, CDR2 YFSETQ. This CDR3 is CASSLLVENTEAFF. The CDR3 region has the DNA TGCGCCAGCAGCTTGTTGGTTGAGAACACTGAAGCTTTCTTT.

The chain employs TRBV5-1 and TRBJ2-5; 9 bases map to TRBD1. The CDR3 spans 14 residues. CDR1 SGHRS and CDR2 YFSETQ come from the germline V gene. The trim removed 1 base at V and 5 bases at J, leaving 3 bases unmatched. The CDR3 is CASSLWTGEETQYF. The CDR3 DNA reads TGCGCCAGCAGCTTGTGGACAGGGGAGGAGACCCAGTACTTC.

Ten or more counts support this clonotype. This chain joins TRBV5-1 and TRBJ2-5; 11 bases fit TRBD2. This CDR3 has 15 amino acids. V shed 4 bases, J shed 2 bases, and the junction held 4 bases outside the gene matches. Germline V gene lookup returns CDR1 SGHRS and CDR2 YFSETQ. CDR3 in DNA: TGCGCCAGCAGCCTAGCGGGGGGACCTCAAGAGACCCAGTACTTC. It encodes CASSLAGGPQETQYF.

The CDR3 here is CASSLWGLAGVVYEQYF. The CDR3 DNA is TGTGCCAGCAGTTTATGGGGACTAGCGGGGGTGGTTTACGAGCAGTACTTC. The chain has TRBV28 and TRBJ2-7; the match to TRBD2 covers 14 bases. CDR3 size: 17 residues. V was pared by 0 bases and J by 4 bases, with 5 bases of the junction left unmatched. In germline, CDR1 is MDHEN, CDR2 SYDVKM.

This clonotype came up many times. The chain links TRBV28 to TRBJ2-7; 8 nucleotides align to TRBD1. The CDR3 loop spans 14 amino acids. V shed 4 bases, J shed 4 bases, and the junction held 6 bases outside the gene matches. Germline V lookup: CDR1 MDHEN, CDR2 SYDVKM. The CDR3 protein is CASSSRTGMYEQYF. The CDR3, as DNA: TGTGCCAGCAGTTCCCGGACAGGGATGTACGAGCAGTACTTC.

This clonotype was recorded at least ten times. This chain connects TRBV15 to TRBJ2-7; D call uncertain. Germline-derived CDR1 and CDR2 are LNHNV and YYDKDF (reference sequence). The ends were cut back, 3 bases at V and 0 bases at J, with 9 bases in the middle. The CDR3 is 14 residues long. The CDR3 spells CATSRSASSYEQYF. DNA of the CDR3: TGTGCCACCAGCAGGTCAGCAAGCTCCTACGAGCAGTACTTC.

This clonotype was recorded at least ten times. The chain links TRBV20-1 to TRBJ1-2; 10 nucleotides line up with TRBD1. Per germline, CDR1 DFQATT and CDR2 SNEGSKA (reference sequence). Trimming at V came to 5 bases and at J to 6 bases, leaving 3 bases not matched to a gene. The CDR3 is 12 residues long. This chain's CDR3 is CSAWTGGDGYTF. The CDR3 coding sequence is TGCAGTGCTTGGACAGGGGGAGATGGCTACACCTTC.

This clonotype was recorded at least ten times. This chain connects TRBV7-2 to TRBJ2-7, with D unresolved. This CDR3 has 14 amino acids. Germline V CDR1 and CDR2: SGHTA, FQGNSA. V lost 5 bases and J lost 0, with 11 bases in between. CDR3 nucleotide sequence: TGTGCCAGCAGCCCATCACGGGCCTCCTACGAGCAGTACTTC. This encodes CASSPSRASYEQYF.

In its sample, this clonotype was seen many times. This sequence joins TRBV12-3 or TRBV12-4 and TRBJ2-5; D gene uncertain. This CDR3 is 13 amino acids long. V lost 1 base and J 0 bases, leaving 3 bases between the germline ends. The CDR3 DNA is TGTGCCAGCAGTTTAGTCTACCAAGAGACCCAGTACTTC. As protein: CASSLVYQETQYF.

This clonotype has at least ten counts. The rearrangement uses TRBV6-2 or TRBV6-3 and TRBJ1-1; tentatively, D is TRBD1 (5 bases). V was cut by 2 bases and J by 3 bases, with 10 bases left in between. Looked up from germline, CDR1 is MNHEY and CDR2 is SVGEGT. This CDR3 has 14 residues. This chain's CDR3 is CASSYAGGDTEAFF. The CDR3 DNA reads TGTGCCAGCAGTTACGCGGGAGGGGACACTGAAGCTTTCTTT.

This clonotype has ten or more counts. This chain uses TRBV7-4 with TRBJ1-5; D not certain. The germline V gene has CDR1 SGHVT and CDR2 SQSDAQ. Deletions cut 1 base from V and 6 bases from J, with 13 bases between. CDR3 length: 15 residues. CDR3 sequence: CASSLGGRWAQPQHF. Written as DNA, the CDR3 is TGTGCCAGCAGCTTAGGTGGCCGATGGGCTCAGCCCCAGCATTTT.

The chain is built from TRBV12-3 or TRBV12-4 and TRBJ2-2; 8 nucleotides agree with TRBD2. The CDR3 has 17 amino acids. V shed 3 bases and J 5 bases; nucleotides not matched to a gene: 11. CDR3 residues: CASSFPRIAGFTGELFF. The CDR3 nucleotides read TGTGCCAGCAGTTTCCCAAGGATAGCGGGGTTTACCGGGGAGCTGTTTTTT.